This entry lists 26 T cell receptor beta chains sequenced from one sample in a study of blood T cell repertoires in COVID-19 (TCRdb year 2020). Library preparation was by the immunoSEQ multiplex PCR assay. TCRdb took this table from immuneACCESS and kept in-frame rearrangements with V and J called. Such tables lack part of the clones; where checked against another copy, unresolved V genes explain under half of the gap, and the rest is unexplained. The sample profile shows about 65,000 clones; approximately 93% of them were found once. The biggest ten clones account for roughly 2.7% of the sample. Sequenced: peripheral blood. The receptors derive from a man aged 70 or older with active COVID-19.

The rearrangement links TRBV2 to TRBJ2-3, with 10 bases that match TRBD2. The J segment lost 3 bases and the V segment lost 6 bases, leaving 9 bases of the junction unmatched. The germline V gene encodes CDR1 SNHLY and CDR2 FYNNEI. The CDR3 contains 16 residues. Written as DNA, the CDR3 is TGTGCCAGCAGGCACAGGACTAGCGGAAATACAGATACGCAGTATTTT. Its protein product is CASRHRTSGNTDTQYF.

The chain links TRBV28 to TRBJ2-1; TRBD1 matches at 8 bases. The CDR3 consists of 13 residues. Germline values: CDR1 MDHEN, CDR2 SYDVKM. Unmatched junction bases numbered 7, after V lost 8 bases and J lost 7 bases. The CDR3 nucleotides are TGTGCCAGCTTATACCGGGACAGGAATGAGCAGTTCTTC. Its translation is CASLYRDRNEQFF.

This chain uses TRBV18 with TRBJ1-2, with a possible D match to TRBD1 (6 bases). This CDR3 spans 14 amino acids. Germline CDR1 is KGHSH and CDR2 is LQKENI. The germline V and J ends were trimmed by 0 bases and 8 bases, with 13 bases remaining between them. CDR3 protein: CASSPPRTDVGYTF. The CDR3 coding sequence is TGTGCCAGCTCACCACCACGGACAGACGTGGGCTACACCTTC.

This chain uses TRBV19 with TRBJ1-3; no clear D. V was trimmed by 5 bases and J by 0 bases, leaving 5 bases between them. The CDR3 covers 13 residues. Per the germline V gene, CDR1 is LNHDA and CDR2 is SQIVND (reference sequence). CDR3 residues: CASSADSGNTIYF. For the CDR3, the DNA is TGTGCCAGTAGTGCGGACTCTGGAAACACCATATATTTT. Using reference TRBV19 and TRBJ1-3 for the parts outside the CDR3, the full variable domain is DGGITQSPKYLFRKEGQNVTLSCEQNLNHDAMYWYRQDPGQGLRLIYYSQIVNDFQKGDIAEGYSVSREKKESFPLTVTSAQKNPTAFYLCASSADSGNTIYFGEGSWLTVV.

The chain has TRBV19 and TRBJ1-6; TRBD1 matches 8 bases. CDR3 size: 17 residues. Germline V lookup: CDR1 LNHDA, CDR2 SQIVND (reference sequence). V shed 4 bases, J shed 0 bases, and the junction held 5 bases outside the gene matches. The CDR3, as DNA: TGTGCCAGTAGTACCCGAGGACAGGGCTCCTATAATTCACCCCTCCACTTT. The encoded protein is CASSTRGQGSYNSPLHF.

The rearrangement joins TRBV29-1 to TRBJ1-1; D is possibly TRBD1 (5 bases). The CDR3 runs to 11 residues. Germline V gene data show CDR1 as SQVTM and CDR2 as ANQGSEA. V was trimmed by 7 bases and J by 7 bases, leaving 13 bases between them. Here the CDR3 DNA reads TGCAGCGCGGGAGGGGCGGATGAAGCTTTCTTT. This encodes CSAGGADEAFF.

J is TRBJ1-1 and V is TRBV6-5; D possibly corresponds to TRBD1 (6 bases). This CDR3 contains 15 residues. Looked up from germline, CDR1 is MNHEY and CDR2 is SVGAGI. The V end was cut by 8 bases, the J end by 0 bases, with 16 bases between. The CDR3 coding sequence is TGTGCCAGCTTAGGTTTAACAGGGATGAACACTGAAGCTTTCTTT. Translated: CASLGLTGMNTEAFF.

This clone was observed once. This rearrangement joins TRBV5-5 to TRBJ2-2; D perhaps matches TRBD2 (6 bases). V gave up 4 bases and J gave up 6 bases, with 22 bases separating them. This CDR3 region has 17 residues. From germline, CDR1 is SGHKS and CDR2 YYEKEE (reference sequence). CDR3 region: CASSLLYGDSKPGELFF. CDR3 nucleotide sequence: TGTGCCAGCAGCCTACTTTACGGGGACTCTAAACCCGGGGAGCTGTTTTTT.

The chain uses TRBV2 and TRBJ2-7; 7 positions agree with TRBD1. Germline assignment: CDR1 SNHLY and CDR2 FYNNEI. The CDR3 has 14 residues. V lost 6 bases, J lost 3 bases, and 8 bases stayed unmatched. The CDR3 nucleotides are TGTGCCAGCAGCCCACGCGACAGGGTCTACGAGCAGTACGTC. Encoded protein: CASSPRDRVYEQYV.

This chain links TRBV7-2 with TRBJ1-1; no definite D call. The V end was cut by 1 base, the J end by 0 bases, with 3 bases between. This CDR3 comprises 13 residues. The germline V gene has CDR1 SGHTA and CDR2 FQGNSA. CDR3 sequence reads: CASSLELNTEAFF. CDR3 coding DNA: TGTGCCAGCAGCTTAGAGCTGAACACTGAAGCTTTCTTT.

The chain carries TRBV11-3 and TRBJ2-3; TRBD1 is a possible D gene (5 bases). CDR1 is SGHNT and CDR2 is YENEEA in the germline V gene. The length of the CDR3 is 17 residues. The V end was cut by 5 bases, the J end by 1 base, with 19 bases between. CDR3 sequence reads: CASSPPTGRARTDTQYF. The DNA for the CDR3 is TGTGCCAGCAGCCCCCCCACAGGACGGGCCCGCACAGATACGCAGTATTTT. The complete variable domain, with remaining parts taken from reference TRBV11-3 and TRBJ2-3, reads EAGVVQSPRYKIIEKKQPVAFWCNPISGHNTLYWYLQNLGQGPELLIRYENEEAVDDSQLPKDRFSAERLKGVDSTLKIQPAELGDSAVYLCASSPPTGRARTDTQYFGPGTRLTVL.

The J gene is TRBJ2-7, the V gene TRBV5-6, with TRBD2 matching over 12 bases. This CDR3 region has 18 residues. Germline CDR1 is SGHDT and CDR2 is YYEEEE. The junction had 12 bases not matched to a gene; V was cut back by 0 bases and J by 5 bases. CDR3: CASSLAYELAGGPNEQYV. CDR3 in DNA: TGTGCCAGCAGCTTGGCGTACGAACTAGCGGGGGGACCTAACGAGCAGTACGTC.

The V gene is TRBV13, the J gene TRBJ1-6; the D gene is possibly TRBD1 (6 bases). CDR3 size: 17 residues. The V gene lost 5 bases and the J gene lost 0 bases, with 14 bases spanning the gap. The V gene's germline CDR1 is PRHDT and CDR2 FYEKMQ (reference sequence). DNA for the CDR3: TGTGCCAGCAGCACCGGGACAAAAAGCTCCTATAATTCACCCCTCCACTTT. It specifies CASSTGTKSSYNSPLHF.

This rearrangement joins TRBV18 to TRBJ1-1, with D tentatively TRBD1 (6 bases). The CDR3 extends over 15 amino acids. Germline CDR1 reads KGHSH; CDR2 reads LQKENI. V lost 3 bases to trimming and J lost 4 bases, with 15 bases between them. CDR3 nucleotide sequence: TGTGCCAGCTCACCCCAACAGGGAGGGGGCACTGAAGCTTTCTTT. This sequence encodes CASSPQQGGGTEAFF.

The chain combines TRBV5-1 with TRBJ2-3; 7 bases are shared with TRBD1. Germline assignment: CDR1 SGHRS and CDR2 YFSETQ. The V and J ends lost 5 bases and 5 bases, in that order; junction bases with no gene match: 11. The CDR3 has 15 residues. The CDR3 nucleotides are TGCGCCAGCAGGCTCCAGGCAGGGGGTGTAGATACGCAGTATTTT. Its translation: CASRLQAGGVDTQYF. The whole variable domain, filled in from reference TRBV5-1 and TRBJ2-3, reads KAGVTQTPRYLIKTRGQQVTLSCSPISGHRSVSWYQQTPGQGLQFLFEYFSETQRNKGNFPGRFSGRQFSNSRSEMNVSTLELGDSALYLCASRLQAGGVDTQYFGPGTRLTVL.

This clone occurred a few times. The chain carries TRBV28 and TRBJ2-2, with 8 bases identical to TRBD2. The length of the CDR3 is 13 residues. The V and J ends lost 6 bases and 6 bases, in that order; junction bases with no gene match: 3. Germline CDR1 MDHEN, CDR2 SYDVKM. CDR3 sequence (DNA): TGTGCCAGCAGAACCGGGGGGGCCGGGGAGCTGTTTTTT. Its translation is CASRTGGAGELFF.

The chain combines TRBV19 with TRBJ2-4; 10 bases align to TRBD2. The CDR3 covers 20 residues. The V gene end was trimmed by 0 bases and the J gene end by 0 bases; junction bases not matched to a gene: 11. The germline gives CDR1 LNHDA, CDR2 SQIVND (reference sequence). CDR3 residues: CASSIDWVSGGPTAKNIQYF. As DNA, the CDR3 is TGTGCCAGTAGTATAGATTGGGTTAGCGGGGGGCCCACAGCCAAAAACATTCAGTACTTC.

The chain couples TRBV27 to TRBJ1-2, with TRBD1 matching 9 bases. The CDR3 has 16 amino acids. CDR1 and CDR2 from the germline V gene are MNHEY and SMNVEV (reference sequence). V lost 2 bases, J lost 3 bases, and 7 bases stayed unmatched. CDR3 sequence: CASSLTGQGRDYGYTF. Here the CDR3 DNA reads TGTGCCAGCAGTTTAACGGGACAGGGTAGAGACTATGGCTACACCTTC.

The chain uses TRBV4-2 and TRBJ2-3; tentative D call: TRBD2 (7 bases). Germline lookup yields CDR1 LGHNA and CDR2 YNFKEQ. V was cut by 0 bases and J by 3 bases, with 19 bases left in between. This CDR3 has 18 amino acids. The chain's CDR3 is CASSQEWSMGGATDTQYF. The CDR3, as DNA: TGTGCCAGCAGCCAAGAGTGGAGCATGGGGGGGGCAACAGATACGCAGTATTTT.

J is TRBJ1-3 and V is TRBV7-8; D unclear. The V and J ends lost 5 bases and 9 bases respectively, with 23 bases between them. The germline V gene has CDR1 SGHVS and CDR2 FQNEAQ. The CDR3 has 16 residues. The DNA of the CDR3 is TGTGCCAGCAGCACTGGGTCGGGTGTCGGTCACGGCACCATATATTTT. Encoded protein: CASSTGSGVGHGTIYF.

This clone was observed once. The V call is TRBV7-2, the J call TRBJ1-4; D might be TRBD1 (5 bases). Germline CDR1 reads SGHTA; CDR2 reads FQGNSA. The CDR3 covers 15 residues. The V gene lost 2 bases and the J gene lost 8 bases, with 15 bases spanning the gap. CDR3 nucleotides: TGTGCCAGCAGCTTATCGGGCAGGGTGGGCGAAAAACTGTTTTTT. Translated, it gives CASSLSGRVGEKLFF.

The chain couples TRBV9 to TRBJ1-6; 7 bases agree with TRBD1. The trim removed 2 bases at V and 5 bases at J, leaving 4 bases unmatched. The CDR3 runs 15 residues. CDR1 is SGDLS and CDR2 is YYNGEE in the germline V gene. The CDR3 reads CASSVTGTDNSPLHF. As DNA, the CDR3 is TGTGCCAGCAGCGTCACCGGGACAGATAATTCACCCCTCCACTTT.

On this clone itself: A read error may produce the germline difference seen at one junction end. This chain links TRBV6-1 with TRBJ2-7; TRBD2 might be the D (5 bases). The CDR3 totals 14 residues. From germline, CDR1 is MNHNS and CDR2 SASEGT. The CDR3 protein is CASSEGDLLREQHF. As DNA, the CDR3 is TGTGCCAGCAGTGAAGGTGACCTTTTGAGGGAGCAGCACTTC.

The CDR3 sequence: CASSLVQTAHYGYTF. The CDR3 nucleotides read TGCGCCAGCAGCTTGGTCCAGACAGCTCACTATGGCTACACCTTC. The chain has TRBV5-1 and TRBJ1-2, with a weak D call TRBD1 (5 bases). V shed 0 bases and J shed 3 bases, with 12 bases lying between them. Germline loops: CDR1 SGHRS, CDR2 YFSETQ. This CDR3 comprises 15 residues.

The genes are TRBV6-1 and TRBJ2-1, with D maybe TRBD2 (6 bases). The germline V gene encodes CDR1 MNHNS and CDR2 SASEGT. V lost 2 bases and J 8 bases, leaving 22 bases between the germline ends. The CDR3 has 17 residues. Here the CDR3 reads CASSESGLVAGSDEQFF. The DNA of the CDR3 is TGTGCCAGCAGTGAATCTGGTCTTGTGGCGGGGTCAGATGAGCAGTTCTTC.

Written as DNA, the CDR3 is TGCGCCAGCAGCGGGCTACCCCCGGGGGATACGCAGTATTTT. Translation: CASSGLPPGDTQYF. This sequence joins TRBV10-2 and TRBJ2-3; D might be TRBD2 (5 bases). Germline CDR1 and CDR2: WSHSY and SAAADI. The CDR3 covers 14 residues. Trimming removed 6 bases from V and 6 bases from J, with 16 bases in between.